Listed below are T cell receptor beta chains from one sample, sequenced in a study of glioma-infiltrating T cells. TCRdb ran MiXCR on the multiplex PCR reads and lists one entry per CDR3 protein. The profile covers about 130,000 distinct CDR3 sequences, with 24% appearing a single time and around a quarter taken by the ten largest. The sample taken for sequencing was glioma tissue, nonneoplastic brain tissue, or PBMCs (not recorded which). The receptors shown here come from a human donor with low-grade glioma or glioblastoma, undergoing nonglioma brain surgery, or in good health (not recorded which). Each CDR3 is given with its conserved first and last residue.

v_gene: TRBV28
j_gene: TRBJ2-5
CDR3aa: CASSLAGWQETQYF

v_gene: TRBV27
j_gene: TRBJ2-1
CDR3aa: CASSSGFFFHEQFF

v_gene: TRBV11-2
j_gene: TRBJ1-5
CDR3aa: CASSNQLNQPQHF

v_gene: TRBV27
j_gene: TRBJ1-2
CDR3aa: CASSLGMGNYGYTF

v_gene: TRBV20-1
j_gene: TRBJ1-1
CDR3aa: CSARSMLQGMNTEAFF

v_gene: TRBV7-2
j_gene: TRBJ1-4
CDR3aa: CASKAGAGINEKLFF

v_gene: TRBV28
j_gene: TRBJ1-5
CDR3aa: CASSQGSGHQSQPQHF

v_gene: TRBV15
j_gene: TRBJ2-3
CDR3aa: CATSRGDRGVDTQYF

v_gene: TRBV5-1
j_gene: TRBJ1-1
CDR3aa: CASISTGGSTEAFF

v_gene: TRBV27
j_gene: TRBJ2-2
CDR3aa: CASKVTVNTGELFF

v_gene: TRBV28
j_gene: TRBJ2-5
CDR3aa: CASSLLGTGQEAQYF

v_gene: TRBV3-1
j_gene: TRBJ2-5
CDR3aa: CASSGTGTRKETQYF

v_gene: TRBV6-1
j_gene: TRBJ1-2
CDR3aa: CASSPMGQGGYGYTF

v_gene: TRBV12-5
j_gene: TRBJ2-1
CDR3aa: CASGGTGEQFF

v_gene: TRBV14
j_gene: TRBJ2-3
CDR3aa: CASSPRLGSTDTQYF

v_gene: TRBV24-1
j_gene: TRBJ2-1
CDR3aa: CATSDSRPGQGYNEQFF

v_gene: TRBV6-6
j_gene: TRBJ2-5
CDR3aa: CASSYYGGNQETQYF

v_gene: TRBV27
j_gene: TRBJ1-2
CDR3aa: CASSLSGQGTHGYTF

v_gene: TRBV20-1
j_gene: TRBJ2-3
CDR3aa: CSAPAQGKPDTQYF

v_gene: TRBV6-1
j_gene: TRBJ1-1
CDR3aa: CASSPDRGPLNTEAFF

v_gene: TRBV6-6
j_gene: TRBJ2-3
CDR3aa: CASSYSELLNTRYF

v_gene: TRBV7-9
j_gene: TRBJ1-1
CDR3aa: CASSLAGGGTTEAFF

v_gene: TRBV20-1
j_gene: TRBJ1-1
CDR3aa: CSAPTSTGNTEAFF

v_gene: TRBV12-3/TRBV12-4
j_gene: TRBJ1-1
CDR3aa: CASSLPTGIAFF

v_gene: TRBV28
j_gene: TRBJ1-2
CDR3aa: CASSLTQQGSGYTF

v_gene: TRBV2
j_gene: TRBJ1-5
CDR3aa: CASSVNRARNQPQHF

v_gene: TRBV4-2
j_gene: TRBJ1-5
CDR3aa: CASSLLGRSSNQPQHF

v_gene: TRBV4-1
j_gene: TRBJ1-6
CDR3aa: CASSQGPGLNSPLHF

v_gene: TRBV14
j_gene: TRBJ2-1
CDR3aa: CASSQMTGEAVNEQFF

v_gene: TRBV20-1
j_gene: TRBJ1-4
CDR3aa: CSARFRTATTNEKLFF

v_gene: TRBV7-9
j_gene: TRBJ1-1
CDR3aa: CASSPKGQNTEAFF

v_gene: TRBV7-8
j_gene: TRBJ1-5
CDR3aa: CASSFWGGQGVGYYNQPQHF

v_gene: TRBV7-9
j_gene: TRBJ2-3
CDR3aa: CASSLTRTSGGVRDTQYF

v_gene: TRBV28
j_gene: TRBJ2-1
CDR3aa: CASTTGAYNEQFF

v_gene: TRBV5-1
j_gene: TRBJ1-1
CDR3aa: CASSLVQGSDTEAFF

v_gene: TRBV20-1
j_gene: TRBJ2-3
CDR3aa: CSAYRDTADTQYF

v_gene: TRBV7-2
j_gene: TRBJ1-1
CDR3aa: CASGLALVNTEAFF

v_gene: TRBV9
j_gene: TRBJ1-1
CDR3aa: CASRVLEGQMNTEAFF

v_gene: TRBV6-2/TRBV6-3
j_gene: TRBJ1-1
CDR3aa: CASSRVGTEAFF

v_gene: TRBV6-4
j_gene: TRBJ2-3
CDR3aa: CASSDSSSGGAALNTQYF

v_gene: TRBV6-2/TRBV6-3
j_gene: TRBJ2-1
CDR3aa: CASSLWASGGMYDEQFF

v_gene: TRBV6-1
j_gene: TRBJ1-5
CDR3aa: CASSYSRGRMEPQHF

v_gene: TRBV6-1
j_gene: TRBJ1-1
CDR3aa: CAGSSALTRGTEAFF